The 7 T cell receptor beta chains below were found in one sample sequenced in a study of blood T cell repertoires in COVID-19 (dated by TCRdb to the early 2020s). Libraries were made using the immunoSEQ multiplex PCR assay. In its TCRdb copy, this immuneACCESS table keeps in-frame sequences only and misses some clones. Where compared with another copy, unresolved V genes explain less than half of these, and the others have no known cause. The sample yields about 69,000 clones; roughly 80% were counted once. The ten largest clones add up to 8% to 10% of the sample. The sequenced sample was peripheral blood. All receptors come from a woman aged 80 or over with acute or convalescent COVID-19.

This clone is a singleton in its sample. This chain links TRBV11-3 with TRBJ2-1; D is perhaps TRBD2 (5 bases). Trimming removed 0 bases at V and 4 bases at J, with 16 bases between. The CDR3 has 17 residues. Germline CDR1 and CDR2: SGHNT and YENEEA. CDR3 region: CASSLEVPGNLYNEQFF. In DNA, the CDR3 is TGTGCCAGCAGCTTAGAAGTCCCGGGGAACCTATACAATGAGCAGTTCTTC.

The chain recombines TRBV6-6 with TRBJ1-4; D call uncertain. CDR1 is MNHNY, CDR2 SVGAGI, per germline (reference sequence). V lost 0 bases, J lost 7 bases, and 3 bases lay in between. This CDR3 has 12 amino acids. The CDR3 DNA reads as TGTGCCAGCAGTTACTCAGCTGAAAAACTGTTTTTT. The encoded protein is CASSYSAEKLFF.

This clone was detected only once. The CDR3 DNA reads as TGTGCCAGCACGGGGGGCACTGAAGCTTTCTTT. This codes for CASTGGTEAFF. The chain joins TRBV6-5 to TRBJ1-1; weak D call: TRBD1 (5 bases). The CDR3 is 11 residues long. CDR1 and CDR2 from the germline V gene are MNHEY and SVGAGI. Trimming took 7 bases from V and 4 from J, leaving 7 bases between them.

This chain joins TRBV5-1 and TRBJ2-5; D not resolved. Trimming pared 5 bases from V and 2 bases from J, leaving 10 bases between. Germline V gene sequence: CDR1 SGHRS, CDR2 YFSETQ. The CDR3 sequence is 13 residues long. CDR3 residues: CASSFDGQETQYF. The CDR3, as DNA: TGCGCCAGCAGTTTCGACGGGCAAGAGACCCAGTACTTC.

This clone was observed a single time. The rearrangement uses TRBV7-2 and TRBJ1-3; D is uncertain. From germline, CDR1 is SGHTA and CDR2 FQGNSA. V was pared by 1 base and J by 3 bases, with 10 bases between. This CDR3 has 15 residues. The CDR3 DNA is TGTGCCAGCAGCTTAGGATGGGCCGATGGAAACACCATATATTTT. Residues: CASSLGWADGNTIYF. The complete variable domain, with remaining parts taken from reference TRBV7-2 and TRBJ1-3, reads GAGVSQSPSNKVTEKGKDVELRCDPISGHTALYWYRQSLGQGLEFLIYFQGNSAPDKSGLPSDRFSAERTGGSVSTLTIQRTQQEDSAVYLCASSLGWADGNTIYFGEGSWLTVV.

This sequence joins TRBV5-1 and TRBJ2-3; D is possibly TRBD2 (5 bases). The germline V gene encodes CDR1 SGHRS and CDR2 YFSETQ. V lost 0 bases and J 2 bases, leaving 7 bases between the germline ends. The CDR3 totals 14 residues. The DNA for the CDR3 is TGCGCCAGCAGCTTGGAGCGGTTCACAGATACGCAGTATTTT. Translated, it gives CASSLERFTDTQYF.

This chain joins TRBV9 and TRBJ1-4, with D possibly TRBD1 on 6 matching bases. The CDR3 length is 16 residues. The germline V and J ends were trimmed by 3 bases and 5 bases, with 17 bases remaining between them. The germline V gene has CDR1 SGDLS and CDR2 YYNGEE. CDR3 region: CASSEGVGRRNEKLFF. The CDR3 DNA reads as TGTGCCAGCAGCGAGGGGGTTGGGCGACGAAATGAAAAACTGTTTTTT.